Included here is one TCR beta chain sequence, with context. What it recognizes is unknown. These data are taken from a study of T cells in Graves' hyperthyroidism and ophthalmopathy. Study observations and caveats: The authors' 13 V-J model separated ophthalmopathy from stable hyperthyroidism. In the blood, most expanded thyroid clonotypes above 0.001 appeared as well.

Patients having uncontrolled infection, another autoimmune disease, pregnancy or lactation were not included. Diagnoses rested on clinical symptoms, serum thyroxine and TRAb, thyroid ultrasound and orbital computed tomography. Germline V gene lookup returns CDR1 SNHLY and CDR2 FYNNEI. The CDR3 consists of 16 residues. V lost 2 bases and J lost 0, with 13 bases in between. Amplification of TCR beta CDR3 regions used RNA as the template. First-round RT-PCR targeting the TCR CDR3 was performed with the HTBI primer set. TCRdb reprocessed the multiplex PCR reads via MiXCR and lists one record per CDR3 protein. The data show about 660,000 distinct CDR3 sequences, just under 45% seen once.

Sequencing was performed on peripheral blood or thyroid tissue (not recorded which). V usage is TRBV2 and J usage is TRBJ1-1, with D possibly being TRBD1 (6 bases). This clonotype was sampled from an adult man with Graves' disease, either hyperthyroidism or ophthalmopathy (not recorded which). The CDR3 protein is CASSEWTRDMNTEAFF. The CDR3 region has the DNA TGTGCCAGCAGTGAATGGACCAGGGACATGAACACTGAAGCTTTCTTT.